This is a list of T cell receptor beta chains from one sample in a study of blood T cell repertoires in COVID-19. Some clones are missing from TCRdb's copy, which holds only in-frame ones; the method was immunoSEQ multiplex PCR. The table shows 150,000 or so clones, with more than 75% occurring only once. The sequenced sample was peripheral blood. The receptors shown here come from an elderly man with acute or convalescent COVID-19. Both conserved end residues are part of each CDR3. The D gene is left open where the match is weak. Size values are once, few and many counts, or a class for expanded clones, and some rows have none.

V	D	J	size	DNA	CDR3
TRBV18	NA	TRBJ2-5	NA	TGTGCCAGCTCACCGAAGGGAGGAGAGACCCAGTACTTC	CASSPKGGETQYF
TRBV18	NA	TRBJ2-1	NA	TGTGCCAGCTCACCACGCGGAGATGAGCAGTTCTTC	CASSPRGDEQFF
TRBV19	NA	TRBJ2-5	NA	TGTGCCAGTAGTACTAAAATACAAGAGACCCAGTACTTC	CASSTKIQETQYF
TRBV18	NA	TRBJ2-1	NA	TGTGCCAGCTCAGTGACGGGAGACTCCTACAATGAGCAGTTCTTC	CASSVTGDSYNEQFF
TRBV7-9	NA	TRBJ2-3	NA	TGTGCCAGCAGCGGGGCGGGGGATACGCAGTATTTT	CASSGAGDTQYF
TRBV2	NA	TRBJ1-1	NA	TGTGCCAGCGGAGTACAGGGCTATTCATCTGAAGCTTTCTTT	CASGVQGYSSEAFF
TRBV5-1	NA	TRBJ1-1	NA	TGCGCCAGCAGCTTGGATCTAATAAACACTGAAGCTTTCTTT	CASSLDLINTEAFF
TRBV24-1	TRBD1	TRBJ2-5	NA	TGTGCCACCAGTGAACAGGGGGAAGTACAAGAGACCCAGTACTTC	CATSEQGEVQETQYF
TRBV7-2	NA	TRBJ2-3	NA	TGTGCCAGCAGCCCCACCCGGGGGGCTAAAGATACGCAGTATTTT	CASSPTRGAKDTQYF
TRBV7-8	NA	TRBJ1-1	NA	TGTGCCAGCAGCTTTTTACAGGGCACTGAAGCTTTCTTT	CASSFLQGTEAFF
TRBV6-1	NA	TRBJ2-5	NA	TGTGCCAGCAGTGAATGGAGGGGACAGAAAGAGACCCAGTACTTC	CASSEWRGQKETQYF
TRBV11-3	NA	TRBJ2-1	NA	TGTGCCAGCAGTTACAACAGCTACTCCTACAATGAGCAGTTCTTC	CASSYNSYSYNEQFF
TRBV27	TRBD2	TRBJ2-5	few	TGTGCCAGCAGTGAAAACCCGGGAGGGGAGACCCAGTACTTC	CASSENPGGETQYF
TRBV7-8	NA	TRBJ2-1	NA	TGTGCCAGCAGCCCCCTGGCGGCGATGAATTACAATGAGCAGTTCTTC	CASSPLAAMNYNEQFF
TRBV6-5	NA	TRBJ1-5	NA	TGTGCCAGCATGGCCTATCAGCCCCAGCATTTT	CASMAYQPQHF
TRBV5-1	NA	TRBJ2-4	NA	TGCGCCAGCAGCTTGGAGGCGGGACGGATCAAAAACATTCAGTACTTC	CASSLEAGRIKNIQYF
TRBV28	TRBD1	TRBJ1-2	NA	TGTGCCAGCAGCCCCTCCAGGGGGACTGGTGGCTACACCTTC	CASSPSRGTGGYTF
TRBV14	NA	TRBJ2-1	NA	TGTGCCAGCAGCCAAGATCTAGGACAGCCCAATGAGCAGTTCTTC	CASSQDLGQPNEQFF
TRBV19	TRBD1	TRBJ2-7	few	TGTGCCAGTAGTATTCTAGGCGGACAGGCCGGATACGAGCAGTACTTC	CASSILGGQAGYEQYF
TRBV5-1	NA	TRBJ2-1	NA	TGCGCCAGCAGTTCAGAGGCGTACTACAATGAGCAGTTCTTC	CASSSEAYYNEQFF
TRBV7-2	TRBD1	TRBJ1-3	NA	TGTGCCAGCAGCCAGGGACAGGGGTCCGGAAACACCATATATTTT	CASSQGQGSGNTIYF
TRBV29-1	NA	TRBJ2-3	NA	TGCAGCGTTGAAGTGTCTAACACAGATACGCAGTATTTT	CSVEVSNTDTQYF
TRBV3-1/TRBV3-2	TRBD1	TRBJ2-5	NA	TGTGCCAGCAGCCGGAGGACAGGGGGCGCGGAAGAGACCCAGTACTTC	CASSRRTGGAEETQYF
TRBV6-5	TRBD2	TRBJ2-1	NA	TGTGCCAGCAGTTATACCTTAGCGGGAGGCTACAATGAGCAGTTCTTC	CASSYTLAGGYNEQFF
TRBV19	TRBD1	TRBJ1-4	NA	TGTGCCAGTAGTTGGGACAGCCTTAATGAAAAACTGTTTTTT	CASSWDSLNEKLFF
TRBV12-3/TRBV12-4	NA	TRBJ1-3	NA	TGTGCCAGCAGTACACAGGGTAGTGGCACCATATATTTT	CASSTQGSGTIYF
TRBV28	TRBD1	TRBJ1-1	NA	TGTGCCAGCAGTTCGACAGGGCCAAACACTGAAGCTTTCTTT	CASSSTGPNTEAFF
TRBV7-9	NA	TRBJ2-3	NA	TGTGCCAGCAGCTTATCTGCGGCTAGCACAGATACGCAGTATTTT	CASSLSAASTDTQYF
TRBV6-5	NA	TRBJ1-5	NA	TGTGCCAGCAAGCAGGTAAATAGCAATCAGCCCCAGCATTTT	CASKQVNSNQPQHF
TRBV29-1	NA	TRBJ1-2	many	TGCAGCGTGGAGGAGTACACAGGGCCCGATGGCTACACCTTC	CSVEEYTGPDGYTF
TRBV11-2	NA	TRBJ2-7	once	TGTGCCAGCAGCTTAGACTCGTTGAGCTCCTACGAGCAGTACTTC	CASSLDSLSSYEQYF
TRBV4-1	TRBD1	TRBJ1-1	NA	TGCGCCAGCAGCTGGACAGGGAGGCTGAACACTGAAGCTTTCTTT	CASSWTGRLNTEAFF
TRBV4-2	TRBD1	TRBJ1-4	NA	TGTGCCAGCAGCCAAGGCGGACAGGGGGCAAATAATGAAAAACTGTTTTTT	CASSQGGQGANNEKLFF
TRBV19	TRBD1	TRBJ1-5	NA	TGTGCCACCCAGATCCGGACAGGGGGCGGATATAGCAATCAGCCCCAGCATTTT	CATQIRTGGGYSNQPQHF
TRBV5-4	TRBD2	TRBJ2-5	NA	TGTGCCAGCAGGGGATCACTAGCGGAGGGGGAGACCCAGTACTTC	CASRGSLAEGETQYF
TRBV6-5	NA	TRBJ2-6	NA	TGTGCCAGCAGTTATCTGACAGAAGGGAACGTCCTGACTTTC	CASSYLTEGNVLTF
TRBV7-8	TRBD2	TRBJ2-1	NA	TGTGCCAGCAGCTTCGGAGCGGGAGGGAGCTACAATGAGCAGTTCTTC	CASSFGAGGSYNEQFF
TRBV7-8	NA	TRBJ2-5	NA	TGTGCCAGCAGCTTTGCGGTCCAAGAGACCCAGTACTTC	CASSFAVQETQYF
TRBV7-3	NA	TRBJ2-1	NA	TGTGCCAGCACCCTGGAACCGGGCTCCTACAATGAGCAGTTCTTC	CASTLEPGSYNEQFF
TRBV30	TRBD2	TRBJ2-7	NA	TGTGCCTGGAGAGTTCTAGCGGGAGTCCGCGAGCAGTACTTC	CAWRVLAGVREQYF
TRBV21-1	NA	TRBJ2-7	NA	TGTGCCAGCAGCAAAAAGTTTGGGGGAGGGAAGCCCTACGAGCAGTACTTC	CASSKKFGGGKPYEQYF
TRBV18	TRBD1	TRBJ1-5	NA	TGTGCCAGCTCACCAGGTTCAGGGACAGGGGGCAATCAGCCCCAGCATTTT	CASSPGSGTGGNQPQHF
TRBV4-2	NA	TRBJ2-5	NA	TGTGCCAGCAGCCACCGGGAGAACCAAGAGACCCAGTACTTC	CASSHRENQETQYF
TRBV12-5	TRBD1	TRBJ2-3	NA	TGTGCTAGTGGTCCCGGGACAGGGAATATGGTCGATACGCAGTATTTT	CASGPGTGNMVDTQYF
TRBV5-1	NA	TRBJ2-2	NA	TGCGCCAGCAGCAACGGACAGGCGGGGCGGAGCGGGGAGCTGTTTTTT	CASSNGQAGRSGELFF
TRBV5-6	NA	TRBJ1-3	NA	TGTGCCAGCAGCGTCCGGGACACAAGCTCTGGAAACACCATATATTTT	CASSVRDTSSGNTIYF
TRBV28	TRBD1	TRBJ1-2	NA	TGTGCCAGCAGATCTCCGGGACAGGGAGGAGAATACACCTTC	CASRSPGQGGEYTF
TRBV3-1/TRBV3-2	NA	TRBJ2-1	NA	TGTGCCAGCAGTGACTTGGGCAGGGACAATGAGCAGTTCTTC	CASSDLGRDNEQFF
TRBV7-8	NA	TRBJ1-1	NA	TGTGCCAGCAGCTTAGGGACCGCCGGGAGCACTGAAGCTTTCTTT	CASSLGTAGSTEAFF
TRBV27	NA	TRBJ2-2	NA	TGTGCCAGCAGTTCAGGGGGACTCCGACTAAACACCGGGGAGCTGTTTTTT	CASSSGGLRLNTGELFF
TRBV28	NA	TRBJ1-2	NA	TGTGCCAGCAGTTCCGCGACAGTAAACACCTTC	CASSSATVNTF